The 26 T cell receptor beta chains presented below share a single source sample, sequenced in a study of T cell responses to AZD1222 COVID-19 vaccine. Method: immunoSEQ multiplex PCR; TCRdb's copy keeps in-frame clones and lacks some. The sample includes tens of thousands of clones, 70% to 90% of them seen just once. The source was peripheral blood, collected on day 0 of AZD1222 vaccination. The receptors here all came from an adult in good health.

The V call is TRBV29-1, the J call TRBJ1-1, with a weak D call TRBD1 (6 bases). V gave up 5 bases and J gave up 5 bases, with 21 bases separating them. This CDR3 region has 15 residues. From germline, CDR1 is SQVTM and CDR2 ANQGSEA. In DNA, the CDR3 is TGCAGCGTTATAGGCTTCCGGGGGGGGCAAACTGAAGCTTTCTTT. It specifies CSVIGFRGGQTEAFF.

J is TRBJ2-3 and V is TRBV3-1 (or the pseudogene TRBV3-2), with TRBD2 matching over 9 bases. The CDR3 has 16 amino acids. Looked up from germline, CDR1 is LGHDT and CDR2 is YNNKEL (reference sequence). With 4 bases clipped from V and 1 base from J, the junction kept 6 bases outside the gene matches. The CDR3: CASSPFASGGTDTQYF. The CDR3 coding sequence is TGTGCCAGCAGCCCCTTTGCTAGCGGGGGCACAGATACGCAGTATTTT.

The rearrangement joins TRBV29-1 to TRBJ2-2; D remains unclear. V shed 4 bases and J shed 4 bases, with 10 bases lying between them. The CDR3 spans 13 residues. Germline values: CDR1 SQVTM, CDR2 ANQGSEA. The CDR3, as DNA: TGCAGCGTTGGGGGAAAGGGCACCGGGGAGCTGTTTTTT. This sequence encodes CSVGGKGTGELFF.

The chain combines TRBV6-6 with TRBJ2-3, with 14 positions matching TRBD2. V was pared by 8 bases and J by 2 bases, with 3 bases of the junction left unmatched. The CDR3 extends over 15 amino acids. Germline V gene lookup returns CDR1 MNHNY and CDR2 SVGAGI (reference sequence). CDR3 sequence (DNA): TGTGCCAGCCGACTAGCGGGGGGGATCACAGATACGCAGTATTTT. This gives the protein CASRLAGGITDTQYF.

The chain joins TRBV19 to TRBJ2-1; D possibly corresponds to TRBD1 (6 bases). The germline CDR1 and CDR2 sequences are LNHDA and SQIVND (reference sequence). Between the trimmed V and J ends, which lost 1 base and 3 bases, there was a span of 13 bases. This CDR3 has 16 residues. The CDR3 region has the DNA TGTGCCAGTAGTATAGGGGGTACCAGGGGCTACAATGAGCAGTTCTTC. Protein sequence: CASSIGGTRGYNEQFF.

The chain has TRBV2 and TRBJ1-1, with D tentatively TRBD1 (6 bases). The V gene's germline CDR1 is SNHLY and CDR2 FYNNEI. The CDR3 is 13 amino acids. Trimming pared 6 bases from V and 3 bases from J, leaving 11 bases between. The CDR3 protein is CASSSTGYTEAFF. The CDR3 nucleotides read TGTGCCAGCAGCAGTACAGGGTACACTGAAGCTTTCTTT. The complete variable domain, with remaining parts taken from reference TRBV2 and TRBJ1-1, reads EPEVTQTPSHQVTQMGQEVILRCVPISNHLYFYWYRQILGQKVEFLVSFYNNEISEKSEIFDDQFSVERPDGSNFTLKIRSTKLEDSAMYFCASSSTGYTEAFFGQGTRLTVV.

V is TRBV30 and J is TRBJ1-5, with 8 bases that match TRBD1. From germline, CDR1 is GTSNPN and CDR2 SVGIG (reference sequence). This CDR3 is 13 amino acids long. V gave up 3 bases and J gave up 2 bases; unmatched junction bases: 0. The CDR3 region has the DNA TGTGCCTGGAGGACAGGGGGCAATCAGCCCCAGCATTTT. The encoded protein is CAWRTGGNQPQHF.

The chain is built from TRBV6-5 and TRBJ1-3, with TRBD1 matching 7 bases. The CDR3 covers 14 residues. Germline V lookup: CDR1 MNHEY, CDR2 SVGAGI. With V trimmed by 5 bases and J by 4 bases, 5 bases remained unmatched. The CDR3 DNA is TGTGCCAGCAGTCGAGGGGGCGCCGGAAACACCATATATTTT. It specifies CASSRGGAGNTIYF.

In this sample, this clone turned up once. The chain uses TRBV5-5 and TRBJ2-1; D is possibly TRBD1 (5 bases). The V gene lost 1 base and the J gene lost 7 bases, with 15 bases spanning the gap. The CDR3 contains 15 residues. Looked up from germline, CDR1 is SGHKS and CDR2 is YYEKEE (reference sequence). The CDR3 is CASSLYQGVGNEQFF. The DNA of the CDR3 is TGTGCCAGCAGCTTGTACCAGGGCGTCGGGAATGAGCAGTTCTTC.

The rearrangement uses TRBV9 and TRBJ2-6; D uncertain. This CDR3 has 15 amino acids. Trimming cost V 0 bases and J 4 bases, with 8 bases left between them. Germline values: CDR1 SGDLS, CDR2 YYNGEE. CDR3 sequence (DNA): TGTGCCAGCAGCGTAGGGGCGTCGGGGGCCAACGTCCTGACTTTC. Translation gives CASSVGASGANVLTF.

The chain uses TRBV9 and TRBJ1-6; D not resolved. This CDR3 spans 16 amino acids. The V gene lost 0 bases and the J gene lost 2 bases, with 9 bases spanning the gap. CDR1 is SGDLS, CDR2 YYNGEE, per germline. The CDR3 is CASSVGPVAYNSPLHF. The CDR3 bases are TGTGCCAGCAGCGTAGGCCCAGTGGCCTATAATTCACCCCTCCACTTT.

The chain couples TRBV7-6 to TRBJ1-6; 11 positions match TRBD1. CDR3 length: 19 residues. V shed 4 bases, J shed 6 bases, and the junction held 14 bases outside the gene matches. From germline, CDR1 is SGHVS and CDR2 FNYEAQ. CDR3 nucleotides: TGTGCCAGCAGCTCAACTCCCGGACAGGGGGCGTTTTCTAATTCACCCCTCCACTTT. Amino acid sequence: CASSSTPGQGAFSNSPLHF.

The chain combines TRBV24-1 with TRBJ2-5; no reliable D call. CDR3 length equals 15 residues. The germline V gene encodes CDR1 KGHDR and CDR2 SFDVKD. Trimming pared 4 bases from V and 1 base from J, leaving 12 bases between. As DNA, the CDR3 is TGTGCCACCAGTGACCCCCAGGCGATCCAAGAGACCCAGTACTTC. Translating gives CATSDPQAIQETQYF.

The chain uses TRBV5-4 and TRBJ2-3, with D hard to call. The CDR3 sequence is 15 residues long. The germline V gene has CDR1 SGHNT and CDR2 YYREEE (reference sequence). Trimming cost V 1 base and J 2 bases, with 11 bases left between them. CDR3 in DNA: TGTGCCAGCAGCTTGAGCAACCGGGTCACAGATACGCAGTATTTT. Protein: CASSLSNRVTDTQYF.

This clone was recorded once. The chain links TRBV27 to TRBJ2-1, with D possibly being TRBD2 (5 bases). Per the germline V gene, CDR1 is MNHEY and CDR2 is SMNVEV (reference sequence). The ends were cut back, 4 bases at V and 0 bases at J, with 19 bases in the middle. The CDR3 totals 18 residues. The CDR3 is CASSSPLRTGSSYNEQFF. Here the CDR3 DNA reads TGTGCCAGCAGTTCCCCGCTTAGGACTGGAAGCTCCTACAATGAGCAGTTCTTC.

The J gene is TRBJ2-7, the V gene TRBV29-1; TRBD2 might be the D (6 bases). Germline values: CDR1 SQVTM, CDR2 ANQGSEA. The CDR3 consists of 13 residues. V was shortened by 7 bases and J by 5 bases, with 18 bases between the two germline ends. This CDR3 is CSASGDFRHEQYF. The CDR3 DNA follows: TGCAGCGCCTCGGGGGACTTCAGGCACGAGCAGTACTTC.

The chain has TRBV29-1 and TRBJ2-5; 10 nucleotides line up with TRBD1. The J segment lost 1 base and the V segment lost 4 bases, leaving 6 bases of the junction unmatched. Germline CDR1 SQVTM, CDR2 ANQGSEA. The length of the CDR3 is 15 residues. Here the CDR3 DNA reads TGCAGCGTTGCGTTGGGACAGGGGTCCCAAGAGACCCAGTACTTC. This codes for CSVALGQGSQETQYF.

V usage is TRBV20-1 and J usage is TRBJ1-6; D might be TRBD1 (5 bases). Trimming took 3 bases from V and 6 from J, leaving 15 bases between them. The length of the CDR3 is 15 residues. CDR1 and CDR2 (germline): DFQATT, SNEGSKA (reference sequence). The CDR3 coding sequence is TGCAGTGCTAGTTTTTTAGGGGATGGTAATTCACCCCTCCACTTT. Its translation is CSASFLGDGNSPLHF.

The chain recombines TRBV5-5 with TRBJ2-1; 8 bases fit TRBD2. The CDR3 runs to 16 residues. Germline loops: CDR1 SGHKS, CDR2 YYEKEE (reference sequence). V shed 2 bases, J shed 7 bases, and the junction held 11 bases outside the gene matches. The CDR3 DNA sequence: TGTGCCAGCAGCTTCTTGACTGGACTAGCTGGTAATGAGCAGTTCTTC. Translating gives CASSFLTGLAGNEQFF.

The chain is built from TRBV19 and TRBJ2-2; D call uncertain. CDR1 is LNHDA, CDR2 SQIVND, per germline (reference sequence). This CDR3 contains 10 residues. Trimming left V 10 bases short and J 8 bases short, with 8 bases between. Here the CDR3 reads CATGTGELFF. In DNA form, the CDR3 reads TGTGCCACCGGAACAGGGGAGCTGTTTTTT.

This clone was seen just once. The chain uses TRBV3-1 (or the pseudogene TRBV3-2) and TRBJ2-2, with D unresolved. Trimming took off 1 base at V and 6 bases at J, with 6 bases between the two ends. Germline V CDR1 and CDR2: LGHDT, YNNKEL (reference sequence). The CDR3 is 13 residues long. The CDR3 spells CASSQAIAGELFF. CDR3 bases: TGTGCCAGCAGCCAAGCCATCGCCGGGGAGCTGTTTTTT.

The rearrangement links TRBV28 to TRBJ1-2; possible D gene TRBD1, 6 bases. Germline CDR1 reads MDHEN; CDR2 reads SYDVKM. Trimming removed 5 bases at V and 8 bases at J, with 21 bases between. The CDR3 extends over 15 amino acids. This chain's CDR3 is CASSLQLQGQGGYTF. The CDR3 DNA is TGTGCCAGCAGTCTGCAGCTACAGGGCCAAGGGGGCTACACCTTC.

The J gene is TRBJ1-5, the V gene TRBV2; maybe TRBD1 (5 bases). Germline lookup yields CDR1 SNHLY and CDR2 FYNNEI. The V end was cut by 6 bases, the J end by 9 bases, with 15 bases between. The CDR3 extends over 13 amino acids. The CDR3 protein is CASRGDPPMPQHF. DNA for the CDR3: TGTGCCAGCAGAGGGGATCCCCCGATGCCCCAGCATTTT.

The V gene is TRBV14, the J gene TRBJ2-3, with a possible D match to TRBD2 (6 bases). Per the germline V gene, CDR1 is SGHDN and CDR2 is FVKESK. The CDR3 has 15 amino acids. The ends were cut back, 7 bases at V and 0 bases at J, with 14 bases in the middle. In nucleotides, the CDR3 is TGTGCCAGCACTCGAGGGACTTCTAGCACAGATACGCAGTATTTT. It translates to CASTRGTSSTDTQYF.

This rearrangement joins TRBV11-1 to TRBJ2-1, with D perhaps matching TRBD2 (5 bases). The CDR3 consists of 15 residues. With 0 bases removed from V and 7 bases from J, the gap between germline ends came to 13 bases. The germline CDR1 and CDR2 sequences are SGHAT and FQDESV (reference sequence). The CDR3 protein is CASSLAAFLANEQFF. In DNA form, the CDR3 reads TGTGCCAGCAGCTTAGCGGCGTTCCTAGCAAATGAGCAGTTCTTC.

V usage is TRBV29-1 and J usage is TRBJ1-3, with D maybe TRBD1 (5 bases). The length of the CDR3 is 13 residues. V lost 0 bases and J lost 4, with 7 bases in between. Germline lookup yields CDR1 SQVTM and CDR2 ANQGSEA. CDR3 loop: CSVEDRGGNTIYF. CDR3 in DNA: TGCAGCGTTGAAGATCGGGGGGGAAACACCATATATTTT. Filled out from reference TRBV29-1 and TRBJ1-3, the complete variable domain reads SAVISQKPSRDICQRGTSLTIQCQVDSQVTMMFWYRQQPGQSLTLIATANQGSEATYESGFVIDKFPISRPNLTFSTLTVSNMSPEDSSIYLCSVEDRGGNTIYFGEGSWLTVV.